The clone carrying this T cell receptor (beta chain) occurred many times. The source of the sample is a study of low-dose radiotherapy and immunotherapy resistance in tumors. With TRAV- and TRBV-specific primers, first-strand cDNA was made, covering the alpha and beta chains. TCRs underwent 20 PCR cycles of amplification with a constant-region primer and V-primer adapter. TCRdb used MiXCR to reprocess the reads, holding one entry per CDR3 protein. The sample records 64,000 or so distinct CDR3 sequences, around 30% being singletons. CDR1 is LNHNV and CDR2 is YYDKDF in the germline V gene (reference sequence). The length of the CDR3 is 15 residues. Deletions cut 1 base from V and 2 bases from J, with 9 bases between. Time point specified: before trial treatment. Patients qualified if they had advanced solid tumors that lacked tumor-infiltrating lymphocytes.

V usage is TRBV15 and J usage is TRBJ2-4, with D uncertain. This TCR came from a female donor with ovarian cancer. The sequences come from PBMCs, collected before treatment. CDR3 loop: CATSRGGFPKNIQYF. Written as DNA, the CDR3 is TGTGCCACCAGCAGAGGTGGATTCCCCAAAAACATTCAGTACTTC.